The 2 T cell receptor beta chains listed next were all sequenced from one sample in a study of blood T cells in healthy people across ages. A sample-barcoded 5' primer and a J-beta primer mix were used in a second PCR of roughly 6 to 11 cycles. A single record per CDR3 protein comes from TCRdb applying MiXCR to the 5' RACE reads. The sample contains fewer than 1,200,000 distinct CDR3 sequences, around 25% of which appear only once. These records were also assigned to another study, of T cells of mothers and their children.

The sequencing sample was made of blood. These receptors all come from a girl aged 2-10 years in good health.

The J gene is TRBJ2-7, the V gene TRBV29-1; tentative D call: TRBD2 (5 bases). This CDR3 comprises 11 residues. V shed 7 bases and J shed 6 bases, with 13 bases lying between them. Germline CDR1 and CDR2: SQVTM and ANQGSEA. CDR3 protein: CSASGTPEQYF. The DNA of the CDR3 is TGCAGCGCCAGCGGCACCCCCGAGCAGTACTTC.

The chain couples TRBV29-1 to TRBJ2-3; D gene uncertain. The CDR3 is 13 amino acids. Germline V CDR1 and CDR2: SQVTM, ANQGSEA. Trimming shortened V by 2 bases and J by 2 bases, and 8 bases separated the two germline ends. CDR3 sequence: CSVEFPPTDTQYF. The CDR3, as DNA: TGCAGCGTTGAATTTCCCCCCACAGATACGCAGTATTTT.